This passage covers 7 T cell receptor beta chains from one sample sequenced in a study of naive and memory T cell subsets. Reverse transcription of blood and skin TCR RNA was primed at alpha and beta constant regions. One entry per CDR3 protein, called by TCRdb with MiXCR from the 5' RACE reads. This table has approximately 27,000 distinct CDR3 sequences, less than 25% appearing once. Adult healthy volunteers gave 2.5 ml peripheral blood for whole-blood RNA. These receptors all come from a female donor in good health.

J is TRBJ2-1 and V is TRBV10-3; the D is unclear. V was trimmed by 3 bases and J by 8 bases, leaving 11 bases between them. The CDR3 is made up of 13 amino acids. Germline V gene lookup returns CDR1 ENHRY and CDR2 SYGVKD. CDR3 sequence reads: CAISDGSKDEQFF. As DNA, the CDR3 is TGTGCCATCAGTGATGGCAGTAAAGATGAGCAGTTCTTC.

This clonotype was detected ten times or more. The J gene is TRBJ2-5, the V gene TRBV20-1; TRBD2 matches 7 bases. CDR3 length: 12 amino acids. Unmatched junction bases numbered 1, after V lost 1 base and J lost 5 bases. Germline V gene sequence: CDR1 DFQATT, CDR2 SNEGSKA (reference sequence). This CDR3 is CSARVLAETQYF. CDR3 in DNA: TGCAGTGCTAGAGTACTAGCGGAGACCCAGTACTTC.

The sample holds many counts of this clonotype. This chain uses TRBV7-6 with TRBJ2-1; D remains unclear. This CDR3 is built from 12 residues. Trimming stripped 5 bases from V and 9 bases from J, with 11 bases between. CDR1 and CDR2 from the germline V gene are SGHVS and FNYEAQ. This CDR3 reads CASSPYTGEQFF. The CDR3 nucleotides are TGTGCCAGCAGCCCTTATACGGGTGAGCAGTTCTTC. The variable domain in full, completed from reference TRBV7-6 and TRBJ2-1, reads GAGVSQSPRYKVTKRGQDVALRCDPISGHVSLYWYRQALGQGPEFLTYFNYEAQQDKSGLPNDRFSAERPEGSISTLTIQRTEQRDSAMYRCASSPYTGEQFFGPGTRLTVL.

The rearrangement uses TRBV5-6 and TRBJ2-2, with unresolved D. The CDR3 sequence is 16 residues long. Germline V gene sequence: CDR1 SGHDT, CDR2 YYEEEE. V shed 1 base and J shed 0 bases, with 10 bases lying between them. The CDR3 here is CASSLYEISNTGELFF. DNA for the CDR3: TGTGCCAGCAGCTTGTATGAGATTTCGAACACCGGGGAGCTGTTTTTT. The whole variable domain, remainder taken from reference TRBV5-6 and TRBJ2-2, is DAGVTQSPTHLIKTRGQQVTLRCSPKSGHDTVSWYQQALGQGPQFIFQYYEEEERQRGNFPDRFSGHQFPNYSSELNVNALLLGDSALYLCASSLYEISNTGELFFGEGSRLTVL.

Many counts were recorded for this clonotype. The chain links TRBV7-9 to TRBJ2-1, with unresolved D. V was trimmed by 2 bases and J by 6 bases, leaving 11 bases between them. The V gene's germline CDR1 is SEHNR and CDR2 FQNEAQ (reference sequence). The CDR3 sequence is 14 residues long. CDR3 sequence (DNA): TGTGCCAGCAGCTTAAGTCTGGGTTCCAATGAGCAGTTCTTC. It specifies CASSLSLGSNEQFF.

V and J are TRBV29-1 and TRBJ2-1; D call uncertain. Between the trimmed V and J ends, which lost 7 bases and 8 bases, there was a span of 9 bases. The CDR3 covers 10 residues. The germline V gene encodes CDR1 SQVTM and CDR2 ANQGSEA. Here the CDR3 reads CSARVDEQFF. CDR3 in DNA: TGCAGCGCACGGGTAGATGAGCAGTTCTTC.

This sequence joins TRBV7-3 and TRBJ2-7; maybe TRBD2 (7 bases). V was cut by 3 bases and J by 5 bases, with 11 bases left in between. CDR1 is SGHTA and CDR2 is FQGTGA in the germline V gene. CDR3 size: 13 residues. The CDR3 here is CASSFTGGDEQYF. The CDR3 DNA follows: TGTGCCAGCAGCTTCACGGGGGGCGACGAGCAGTACTTC. Together with reference TRBV7-3 and TRBJ2-7, the CDR3 gives the full variable domain: GAGVSQTPSNKVTEKGKYVELRCDPISGHTALYWYRQSLGQGPEFLIYFQGTGAADDSGLPNDRFFAVRPEGSVSTLKIQRTERGDSAVYLCASSFTGGDEQYFGPGTRLTVT.